The rows below give T cell receptor beta chains drawn from one sample of a study of cytomegalovirus exposure and HLA in healthy donors. Assay: immunoSEQ multiplex PCR; the TCRdb copy retains only in-frame clones and omits some. Found here are roughly 200,000 clones, roughly 86% of them singletons; the top ten hold roughly 7%. Sequencing was performed on PBMCs. All receptors derive from a man younger than 45 in good health and CMV-seropositive. Each CDR3 is given with its conserved first and last residue. The D gene is left open where the match is weak. Size is stated for part of the rows, as once, few or many counts, or as a class when the clone is expanded.

-	-	14	TRBV2	TRBJ2-7	TGTGCCAGCAGTGAAACGGGGGAACGTGTCGAGCAGTACTTC	CASSETGERVEQYF
once	-	14	TRBV2	TRBJ2-7	TGTGCCAGCAGTGCCGGCAGGGAGATCTACGAGCAGTACTTC	CASSAGREIYEQYF
-	-	13	TRBV10-1	TRBJ1-4	TGCGCCAGCAGAGGTCAATCTAATGAAAAACTGTTTTTT	CASRGQSNEKLFF
-	TRBD1	16	TRBV5-8	TRBJ2-5	TGTGCCAGCAGCTCCCGGGACAGGGTGGTGGGGGAGACCCAGTACTTC	CASSSRDRVVGETQYF
once	-	15	TRBV5-3	TRBJ1-5	TGTGCCAGAAGCTTGGAGGGTACGAGCAATCAGCCCCAGCATTTT	CARSLEGTSNQPQHF
-	TRBD1	16	TRBV7-3	TRBJ2-1	TGTGCCAGCAGCTCGGTTTCTGACAGGGCCTACAATGAGCAGTTCTTC	CASSSVSDRAYNEQFF
-	TRBD2	14	TRBV6-5	TRBJ2-7	TGTGCCAGCAGCCGCGGACTAGTAAATTTCGGGCAGTACTTC	CASSRGLVNFGQYF
-	TRBD1	14	TRBV19	TRBJ1-4	TGTGCCAGTAGGAGGGACAGGGATGGAGAAAAACTGTTTTTT	CASRRDRDGEKLFF
-	TRBD2	16	TRBV29-1	TRBJ2-4	TGCAGCGTTGATGGGCTAGCGGGAGGTATAGGGGACATTCAGTACTTC	CSVDGLAGGIGDIQYF
few	-	11	TRBV6-5	TRBJ1-2	TGTGCCAGCAGGCGACAAGATGGCTACACCTTC	CASRRQDGYTF
-	TRBD1	12	TRBV7-9	TRBJ1-2	TGTGCCAGCAGCTTCCAGGGGGAGGGCTACACCTTC	CASSFQGEGYTF
-	-	14	TRBV6-5	TRBJ1-2	TGTGCCAGCAGTATCCGGGGGCGCAGCTATGGCTACACCTTC	CASSIRGRSYGYTF
-	TRBD2	14	TRBV11-3	TRBJ2-1	TGTGCCAGCAGCCAAACTCTAGCGGACAATGAGCAGTTCTTC	CASSQTLADNEQFF
-	-	14	TRBV4-3	TRBJ2-2	TGCGCCAGCAGCCAAGGGAGGAACACCGGGGAGCTGTTTTTT	CASSQGRNTGELFF
-	TRBD2	15	TRBV9	TRBJ2-7	TGTGCCAGCAGCCCGAGGACTAGCGGGGAATACGAGCAGTACTTC	CASSPRTSGEYEQYF
-	-	12	TRBV18	TRBJ2-3	TGTGCCAGCTCATCCAGCACAGATACGCAGTATTTT	CASSSSTDTQYF
-	TRBD2	16	TRBV29-1	TRBJ2-1	TGCAGCGTTGAAGGTCTAGCGGGGGGGCAAGGTAATGAGCAGTTCTTC	CSVEGLAGGQGNEQFF
-	-	16	TRBV5-5	TRBJ2-6	TGTGCCAGCAGCTTGGACCCAAACCCCGGGGCCAACGTCCTGACTTTC	CASSLDPNPGANVLTF
-	-	13	TRBV19	TRBJ1-2	TGTGCCAGTAAGGAGAGCAGGGTCTATGGCTACACCTTC	CASKESRVYGYTF
-	-	17	TRBV12-5	TRBJ1-6	TGTGCTAGTGGTTTCGGTTACAGGGTTGGAGATAATTCACCCCTCCACTTT	CASGFGYRVGDNSPLHF
-	-	13	TRBV6-5	TRBJ1-1	TGTGCCAGCAGTTACCGAGGGGACACTGAAGCTTTCTTT	CASSYRGDTEAFF
-	-	14	TRBV14	TRBJ2-1	TGTGCCAGCAGCCAAGATCTAATCATCAATGAGCAGTTCTTC	CASSQDLIINEQFF
-	-	14	TRBV9	TRBJ2-3	TGTGCCAGCAGCGTAGAAGGGTCCACAGATACGCAGTATTTT	CASSVEGSTDTQYF
-	-	13	TRBV30	TRBJ1-5	TGTGCCTGGACTTCCGGTAGCAATCAGCCCCAGCATTTT	CAWTSGSNQPQHF
-	TRBD1	14	TRBV27	TRBJ1-6	TGTGCCAGCAGTTTCCGGACAGGGTCTTCACCCCTCCACTTT	CASSFRTGSSPLHF
-	TRBD2	15	TRBV5-6	TRBJ2-7	TGTGCCAGCAGCCTCGGGGCTAGCGGCCTTAAGGAGCAGTACTTC	CASSLGASGLKEQYF
-	-	14	TRBV27	TRBJ2-1	TGTGCCAGCAGTTTATACGGTAGTTACAATGAGCAGTTCTTC	CASSLYGSYNEQFF
-	TRBD2	15	TRBV2	TRBJ2-1	TGTGCCAGCAGTGACCCGTCACTAGCGGTGAATGAGCAGTTCTTC	CASSDPSLAVNEQFF
-	TRBD1	17	TRBV7-3	TRBJ2-5	TGTGCCAGCAGTAAATTGTACAGGGGGCGGGCCCCAGAGACCCAGTACTTC	CASSKLYRGRAPETQYF
-	-	16	TRBV18	TRBJ1-4	TGTGCCAGCTCACCACTGTCCGGATCGAGGCAGGAAAAACTGTTTTTT	CASSPLSGSRQEKLFF
-	TRBD2	12	TRBV27	TRBJ2-1	TGTGCCAGCAGTCCCCTAGCGGATGAGCAGTTCTTC	CASSPLADEQFF
-	TRBD2	16	TRBV5-8	TRBJ2-1	TGTGCCAGCAGCTCGTGGGGCGGGGGAGTAGCTGATGAGCAGTTCTTC	CASSSWGGGVADEQFF
few	TRBD2	14	TRBV6-5	TRBJ2-3	TGTGCCGCGACTCCTAGCGGGAGGGCAGATACGCAGTATTTT	CAATPSGRADTQYF
-	-	17	TRBV7-7	TRBJ2-4	TGTGCCAGCAGCTGGGGCCCAAGAGATCTAGCCAAAAACATTCAGTACTTC	CASSWGPRDLAKNIQYF
-	TRBD1	14	TRBV27	TRBJ2-7	TGTGCCAGCAGTCCTCGGACAGGGGGCTACGAGCAGTACTTC	CASSPRTGGYEQYF
-	-	13	TRBV19	TRBJ2-1	TGTGCCAGTAGTCCGTACTCCAACAATGAGCAGTTCTTC	CASSPYSNNEQFF
-	-	13	TRBV29-1	TRBJ2-1	TGCAGCGTTGCAACGGGCAACTACAATGAGCAGTTCTTC	CSVATGNYNEQFF
-	TRBD1	13	TRBV11-3	TRBJ1-6	TGTGCCAGCGGACAGGGGGCGCCTGCACCCCTCCACTTT	CASGQGAPAPLHF
-	-	15	TRBV19	TRBJ2-7	TGTGCCAGTAGTTCTCCCGGGACTTACCACTACGAGCAGTACTTC	CASSSPGTYHYEQYF
-	TRBD1	16	TRBV10-3	TRBJ1-3	TGTGCCATCAGTGATCCGGGACAGTTCTCTGGAAACACCATATATTTT	CAISDPGQFSGNTIYF
few	TRBD2	16	TRBV6-1	TRBJ2-2	TGTGCCAGCAGTGGACCCGGGACTAGCGTCGCCGGGGAGCTGTTTTTT	CASSGPGTSVAGELFF